A selection of T cell receptor beta chains follows, all from one sample in a study of neoadjuvant nivolumab and ipilimumab in lung cancer. Profiling relied on immunoSEQ multiplex PCR, and the TCRdb table lists in-frame clones only, not all of them. Seen here are over 25,000 clones, about 70% observed once, and the top ten hold 15% to 20%. This specimen was tumor tissue, taken after neoadjuvant nivolumab, alone or with ipilimumab, at or shortly before surgery. These receptors were collected from an adult with non-small cell lung cancer. Both conserved end residues are part of each CDR3. The D gene is left open where the match is weak. Part of the rows lack a size; the others show once, few, many or a class for expanded clones.

size	D	J	V	DNA	CDR3
NA	NA	TRBJ1-1	TRBV7-2	TGTGCCAGCAGCTTACAAGAGGCTGAAGCTTTCTTT	CASSLQEAEAFF
NA	NA	TRBJ1-6	TRBV4-2	TGTGCCAGCAGCCAAGAGAGACAGCCTAATTCACCCCTCCACTTT	CASSQERQPNSPLHF
NA	TRBD2	TRBJ2-3	TRBV5-1	TGCGCCAGCAGCTCCACCGGGACTACCAACACAGATACGCAGTATTTT	CASSSTGTTNTDTQYF
few	NA	TRBJ1-6	TRBV9	TGTGCCAGCAGCGAGGCGGGGAACTCACCCCTCCACTTT	CASSEAGNSPLHF
NA	NA	TRBJ2-7	TRBV7-2	TGTGCCAGCAGCCGTGGGGACTTGGGCGAGCAGTACTTC	CASSRGDLGEQYF
NA	TRBD2	TRBJ2-1	TRBV29-1	TGCAGCGCCGGCTCGGGGGGGCGGAATGAGCAGTTCTTC	CSAGSGGRNEQFF
NA	NA	TRBJ1-1	TRBV7-2	TGTGCCAGCAGCTTTTCGTACGTGAACACTGAAGCTTTCTTT	CASSFSYVNTEAFF
few	NA	TRBJ2-1	TRBV5-6	TGTGCCAGCAGCTTGGGCCCAGGGTCCTATGAGCAGTTCTTC	CASSLGPGSYEQFF
once	NA	TRBJ1-3	TRBV4-3	TGCGCCAGCAGCCAAGAAGCAGGCGCCTCGGTAAACACCATATATTTT	CASSQEAGASVNTIYF
NA	NA	TRBJ1-4	TRBV7-9	TGTGCCAGCAGCTTAGGGGAGGTTGAAAAACTGTTTTTT	CASSLGEVEKLFF
NA	NA	TRBJ1-2	TRBV15	TGTGCCACCAGGTCGTCGGCGGTTTACTATGGCTACACCTTC	CATRSSAVYYGYTF
once	NA	TRBJ2-6	TRBV5-1	TGCGCCAGCAGCCAAGGGGGAACGGGGGCCAACGTCCTGACTTTC	CASSQGGTGANVLTF
NA	NA	TRBJ2-5	TRBV4-2	TGTGCCAGCAGCCAAGGAACTTCCGGGGGGCCTGGGGAGACCCAGTACTTC	CASSQGTSGGPGETQYF
NA	NA	TRBJ2-5	TRBV5-1	TGCGCCAGCAGCTTGGAGGCTAATCGGCAGACCCAGTACTTC	CASSLEANRQTQYF
NA	NA	TRBJ1-5	TRBV6-7	TGTGCCAGCAGCAACAATCAGCCCCAGCATTTT	CASSNNQPQHF
few	NA	TRBJ2-3	TRBV5-4	TGTGCCAGCAGCTCGTACAGGCCTACTAGCACAGATACGCAGTATTTT	CASSSYRPTSTDTQYF
NA	NA	TRBJ1-2	TRBV7-9	TGTGCCAGCAACTTAGGAGACTCCTTC	CASNLGDSF
NA	NA	TRBJ2-7	TRBV6-5	TGTGCCAGCAGCCTCCACCCCCGGTACGAGCAGTACTTC	CASSLHPRYEQYF
NA	TRBD2	TRBJ2-5	TRBV11-2	TGTGCCAGCAGCAAATCTAGCGGTCCCCCGACCCAGTACTTC	CASSKSSGPPTQYF
once	TRBD1	TRBJ2-3	TRBV13	TGTGCCAGCAGCGACGGACAGGCTCCCTGGGATACGCAGTATTTT	CASSDGQAPWDTQYF
NA	NA	TRBJ2-1	TRBV27	TGTGCCAGCAGTTTAGTGCCGGGTGGCGAGCAGTTCTTC	CASSLVPGGEQFF
once	TRBD1	TRBJ1-4	TRBV30	TGTGCCTGGAGTACGCACCACTCCGGGACAGGGGCTATGGTTGGTGAAAAACTGTTTTTT	CAWSTHHSGTGAMVGEKLFF
NA	NA	TRBJ2-7	TRBV5-1	TGCGCCAGCAGCACACGGGACATCTACGAGCAGTACTTC	CASSTRDIYEQYF
NA	NA	TRBJ2-7	TRBV6-6	TGTGCCAGCAGTTACTCTACAGGTACCTACGAGCAGTACTTC	CASSYSTGTYEQYF
medium-sized	NA	TRBJ1-1	TRBV10-3	TGTGCCATCACCTTTGATTCGAACACTGAAGCTTTCTTT	CAITFDSNTEAFF
NA	NA	TRBJ1-5	TRBV19	TGTGCCAGTAGTATGAATCAGGGCGGCAATCAGCCCCAGCATTTT	CASSMNQGGNQPQHF
NA	TRBD2	TRBJ2-7	TRBV18	TGTGCCAGCTCACCCCTAGCGGGACCTTCTTACGAGCAGTACTTC	CASSPLAGPSYEQYF
NA	NA	TRBJ2-7	TRBV9	TGTGCCAGCAGCGTAGGGCCGGGAGACGTCTACGAGCAGTACTTC	CASSVGPGDVYEQYF
NA	TRBD2	TRBJ2-3	TRBV5-1	TGCGCCAGCAGCTACGGAGCGGGGGGGCTGTTAGATACGCAGTATTTT	CASSYGAGGLLDTQYF
few	NA	TRBJ1-2	TRBV4-3	TGCGCCAGCAGCCGGACCGGGACTAACTATGGCTACACCTTC	CASSRTGTNYGYTF
NA	NA	TRBJ1-2	TRBV5-6	TGTGCCAGCAGCTTGGTGCAGGGGTCTCACTATGGCTACACCTTC	CASSLVQGSHYGYTF
NA	NA	TRBJ2-7	TRBV5-4	TGTGCCAGCAGGGAGGGAGTAGGGGAGAACGAGCAGTACTTC	CASREGVGENEQYF
few	NA	TRBJ2-4	TRBV5-1	TGCGCCAGCAGCTTGACTTCTCAAGCCAAAAACATTCAGTACTTC	CASSLTSQAKNIQYF
NA	NA	TRBJ2-1	TRBV6-1	TGTGCCTCCTCGCCGGGGGAAGCCTACAATGAGCAGTTCTTC	CASSPGEAYNEQFF
NA	NA	TRBJ1-5	TRBV10-3	TGTGCCATCAGTGGACAGCAAAATCAGCCCCAGCATTTT	CAISGQQNQPQHF
NA	NA	TRBJ2-7	TRBV5-8	TGTGCCAGCAGCTTGGGGCATGGCTACGAGCAGTACTTC	CASSLGHGYEQYF
NA	TRBD2	TRBJ2-5	TRBV7-2	TGTGCCAGTGAACCGGGACTAGCGAGGGAGACCCAGTACTTC	CASEPGLARETQYF
NA	NA	TRBJ2-2	TRBV5-1	TGCGCCACCGCGGGGACTGGGGGGCCCACCGGGGAGCTGTTTTTT	CATAGTGGPTGELFF
NA	NA	TRBJ2-7	TRBV5-1	TGCGCCAGCAGCTTGGCGGGCCAGGGGAGTGGCGAGCAGTACTTC	CASSLAGQGSGEQYF
NA	NA	TRBJ1-1	TRBV11-3	TGTGCCAGCAGCATCACATGGGGCACTGAAGCTTTCTTT	CASSITWGTEAFF
NA	TRBD1	TRBJ2-7	TRBV7-6	TGTGCCAGCAGTTATAACCGACAGGGCTACGAGCAGTACTTC	CASSYNRQGYEQYF
few	NA	TRBJ2-7	TRBV29-1	TGCAGCGTCGTTAAAAGGGACCTCCCCTACGAGCAGTACTTC	CSVVKRDLPYEQYF
NA	NA	TRBJ1-1	TRBV11-3	TGTGCCAGCAGCCTCGGGGAACACACTGAAGCTTTCTTT	CASSLGEHTEAFF
once	TRBD1	TRBJ2-3	TRBV7-9	TGTGCCAGCAGCTTAAGACGGCAGGGGGCTAGCACAGATACGCAGTATTTT	CASSLRRQGASTDTQYF
NA	TRBD1	TRBJ2-5	TRBV15	TGTGCCACCAGCAGAACCACAGGGGGAGAAGAGACCCAGTACTTC	CATSRTTGGEETQYF